This passage covers 17 T cell receptor beta chains from one sample sequenced in a study of blood T cells in healthy people across ages. The use of a sample-barcoded 5' primer and a J-beta primer mix characterized a second PCR of roughly 7 to 11 cycles. TCRdb re-called the 5' RACE reads through MiXCR, storing one row per CDR3 protein. In the table there are about 800,000 distinct CDR3 sequences, roughly 64% of which are singletons. Sample: blood. These TCRs come from a man in his thirties or forties in good health.

This chain links TRBV7-2 with TRBJ2-4, with no clear D. The J call may be incorrect, as the DNA end agrees better with TRBJ2-7. The CDR3 covers 12 residues. Germline CDR1 and CDR2: SGHTA and FQGNSA. CDR3 sequence (DNA): TGTGCCAGCAGCCGACCCTACTACGAGCAGTACTTC. Its translation: CASSRPYYEQYF.

The rearrangement uses TRBV7-3 and TRBJ2-4, with 7 positions matching TRBD2. This CDR3 comprises 12 residues. Germline V lookup: CDR1 SGHTA, CDR2 FQGTGA. V lost 5 bases, J lost 13 bases, and 8 bases stayed unmatched. Here the CDR3 DNA reads TGTGCCAGCAGCCCTCCGGGGGGAGAGCAGTACTTC. It is translated as CASSPPGGEQYF. The whole variable domain, remainder taken from reference TRBV7-3 and TRBJ2-4, is GAGVSQTPSNKVTEKGKYVELRCDPISGHTALYWYRQSLGQGPEFLIYFQGTGAADDSGLPNDRFFAVRPEGSVSTLKIQRTERGDSAVYLCASSPPGGEQYFGAGTRLSVL.

This clonotype occurred a few times. The rearrangement links TRBV20-1 to TRBJ1-4, with D unresolved. V gave up 3 bases and J gave up 8 bases, with 10 bases separating them. Germline V gives CDR1 DFQATT, CDR2 SNEGSKA (reference sequence). This CDR3 has 12 residues. CDR3 sequence: CSASALNEKLFF. CDR3 DNA: TGCAGTGCTAGCGCACTTAACGAAAAACTGTTTTTT.

The rearrangement links TRBV20-1 to TRBJ2-5; D is perhaps TRBD2 (7 bases). Trimming shortened V by 3 bases and J by 1 base, and 9 bases separated the two germline ends. The CDR3 extends over 13 amino acids. Germline CDR1 reads DFQATT; CDR2 reads SNEGSKA (reference sequence). The CDR3 DNA follows: TGCAGTGCTAGGGGGGGGCCCCAAGAGACCCAGTACTTC. Protein sequence: CSARGGPQETQYF.

This chain joins TRBV5-5 and TRBJ2-2, with a possible D match to TRBD1 (5 bases). Germline CDR1 reads SGHKS; CDR2 reads YYEKEE (reference sequence). Trimming cost V 5 bases and J 4 bases, with 15 bases left between them. The CDR3 is made up of 15 amino acids. The CDR3 reads CASSNAFRATGELFF. The CDR3 nucleotides read TGTGCCAGCAGTAACGCGTTCAGGGCCACCGGGGAGCTGTTTTTT.

The chain combines TRBV28 with TRBJ2-3; 11 nucleotides line up with TRBD2. The CDR3 runs 20 residues. CDR1 is MDHEN, CDR2 SYDVKM, per germline. V lost 6 bases and J lost 5; bases outside the gene matches: 22. CDR3 DNA sequence: TGTGCCAGCAGGGGGCCCCTGGCGCCTTTAGCGGGAGGGCCGGGAGATACGCAGTATTTT. As protein: CASRGPLAPLAGGPGDTQYF.

The chain is built from TRBV6-5 and TRBJ2-1; a possible D gene is TRBD2 (5 bases). Germline CDR1 reads MNHEY; CDR2 reads SVGAGI. V shed 8 bases and J shed 6 bases, with 17 bases lying between them. The CDR3 totals 14 residues. The CDR3 bases are TGTGCCAGCGCAAGGAGCGGTGATGGCAATGAGCAGTTCTTC. It codes for CASARSGDGNEQFF.

This clonotype was counted only a few times. The gene calls are TRBV14 and TRBJ1-3; tentative D call: TRBD1 (5 bases). The V gene's germline CDR1 is SGHDN and CDR2 FVKESK. The CDR3 is 14 amino acids. V lost 4 bases, J lost 0 bases, and 7 bases lay in between. The CDR3: CASSPGHSGNTIYF. CDR3 nucleotide sequence: TGTGCCAGCAGCCCCGGACACTCTGGAAACACCATATATTTT.

The J gene is TRBJ1-5, the V gene TRBV5-6, with 7 bases lining up with TRBD1. The trim removed 1 base at V and 9 bases at J, leaving 4 bases unmatched. The CDR3 extends over 13 amino acids. Germline CDR1 reads SGHDT; CDR2 reads YYEEEE. The CDR3 nucleotides read TGTGCCAGCAGCTTGTCAGGGGGACGGCCCCAGCATTTT. It yields the protein CASSLSGGRPQHF. The complete variable domain, with remaining parts taken from reference TRBV5-6 and TRBJ1-5, reads DAGVTQSPTHLIKTRGQQVTLRCSPKSGHDTVSWYQQALGQGPQFIFQYYEEEERQRGNFPDRFSGHQFPNYSSELNVNALLLGDSALYLCASSLSGGRPQHFGDGTRLSIL.

This clonotype was seen more than once but under ten times. The chain couples TRBV20-1 to TRBJ2-4; the D gene is possibly TRBD2 (6 bases). This CDR3 spans 11 amino acids. Germline assignment: CDR1 DFQATT and CDR2 SNEGSKA (reference sequence). The germline V and J ends were trimmed by 1 base and 8 bases, with 6 bases remaining between them. CDR3 in DNA: TGCAGTGCTAGAGGGGGGGACATTCAGTACTTC. Its protein is CSARGGDIQYF.

This clonotype was seen only once. The V gene is TRBV11-2, the J gene TRBJ2-4; tentatively, D is TRBD1 (6 bases). Germline assignment: CDR1 SGHAT and CDR2 FQNNGV. The CDR3 runs 15 residues. V lost 5 bases and J lost 0, with 11 bases in between. The CDR3 reads CASSTQGLAKNIQYF. The CDR3 DNA reads as TGTGCCAGCAGCACACAGGGTTTAGCCAAAAACATTCAGTACTTC.

This sequence joins TRBV10-2 and TRBJ2-5; 9 bases agree with TRBD2. J gave up 7 bases and V 4 bases, and 7 bases lay outside the gene matches. The germline V gene encodes CDR1 WSHSY and CDR2 SAAADI. The CDR3 extends over 14 amino acids. In DNA, the CDR3 is TGCGCCAGCAGTGCTGGGACTAGCCACGGGACCCAGTACTTC. Translating it yields CASSAGTSHGTQYF.

The chain is built from TRBV7-2 and TRBJ2-1; 8 bases are shared with TRBD2. This CDR3 spans 16 amino acids. Germline V gene data show CDR1 as SGHTA and CDR2 as FQGNSA. The junction had 16 bases not matched to a gene; V was cut back by 5 bases and J by 10 bases. As DNA, the CDR3 is TGTGCCAGCAGCCAGGGCCCGGGACTAGGGATTAGGGAGCAGTTCTTC. It translates to CASSQGPGLGIREQFF.

The gene calls are TRBV6-5 and TRBJ2-1, with D uncertain. Germline V gene data show CDR1 as MNHEY and CDR2 as SVGAGI. The V gene lost 2 bases and the J gene lost 6 bases, with 8 bases spanning the gap. The CDR3 has 13 residues. CDR3 in amino acids: CASSYGYGNEQFF. In DNA, the CDR3 is TGTGCCAGCAGTTACGGGTACGGCAATGAGCAGTTCTTC.

This clonotype was detected a few times. The chain couples TRBV7-8 to TRBJ1-2, with unresolved D. Germline V lookup: CDR1 SGHVS, CDR2 FQNEAQ. This CDR3 has 16 amino acids. Between the trimmed V and J ends, which lost 3 bases and 8 bases, there was a span of 22 bases. CDR3 nucleotide sequence: TGTGCCAGCAGCTTTAACTTGGGTCGGAAGAATAGCGGCTACACCTTC. Encoded protein: CASSFNLGRKNSGYTF.

This rearrangement joins TRBV4-2 to TRBJ2-1; 8 bases match TRBD1. This CDR3 is built from 17 residues. Germline V lookup: CDR1 LGHNA, CDR2 YNFKEQ. Unmatched junction bases numbered 11, after V lost 3 bases and J lost 4 bases. The DNA for the CDR3 is TGTGCCAGCAGCCAGGCTATTACAGGGGGTAGTTACAATGAGCAGTTCTTC. Translating it yields CASSQAITGGSYNEQFF.

This clonotype was picked up many times. The chain carries TRBV7-9 and TRBJ1-1; TRBD1 might be the D (5 bases). The CDR3 runs 16 residues. V lost 5 bases, J lost 2 bases, and 18 bases lay in between. Germline V lookup: CDR1 SEHNR, CDR2 FQNEAQ (reference sequence). In DNA, the CDR3 is TGTGCCAGCAGCGCTTACGAAACACAGGTCAACACTGAAGCTTTCTTT. Translating it yields CASSAYETQVNTEAFF.